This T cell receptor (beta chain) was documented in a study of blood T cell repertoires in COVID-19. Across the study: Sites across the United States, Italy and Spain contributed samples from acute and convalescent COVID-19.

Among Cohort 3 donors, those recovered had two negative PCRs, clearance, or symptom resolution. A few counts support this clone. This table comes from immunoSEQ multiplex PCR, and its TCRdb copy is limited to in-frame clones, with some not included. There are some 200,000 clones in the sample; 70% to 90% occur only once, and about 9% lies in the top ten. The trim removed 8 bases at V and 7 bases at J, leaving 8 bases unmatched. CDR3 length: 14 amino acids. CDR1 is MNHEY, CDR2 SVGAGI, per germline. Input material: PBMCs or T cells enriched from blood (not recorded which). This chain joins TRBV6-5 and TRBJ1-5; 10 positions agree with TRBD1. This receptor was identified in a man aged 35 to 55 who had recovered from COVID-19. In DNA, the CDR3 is TGTGCCAGCTTGACAGGGGGCGCACGGCAGCCCCAGCATTTT. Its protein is CASLTGGARQPQHF.